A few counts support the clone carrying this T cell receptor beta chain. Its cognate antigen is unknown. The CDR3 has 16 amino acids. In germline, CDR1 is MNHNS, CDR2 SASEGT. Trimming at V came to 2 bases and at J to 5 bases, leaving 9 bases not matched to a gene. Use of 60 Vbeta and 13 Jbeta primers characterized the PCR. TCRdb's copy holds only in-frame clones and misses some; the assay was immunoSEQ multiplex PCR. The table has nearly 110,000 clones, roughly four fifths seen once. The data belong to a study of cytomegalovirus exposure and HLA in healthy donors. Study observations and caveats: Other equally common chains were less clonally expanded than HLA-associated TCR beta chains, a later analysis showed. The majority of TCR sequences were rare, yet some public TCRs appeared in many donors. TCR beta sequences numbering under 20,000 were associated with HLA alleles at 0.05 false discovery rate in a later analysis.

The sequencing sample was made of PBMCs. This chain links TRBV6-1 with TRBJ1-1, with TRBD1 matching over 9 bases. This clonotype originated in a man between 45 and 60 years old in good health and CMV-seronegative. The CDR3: CASSESQGQGRTEAFF. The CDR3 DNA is TGTGCCAGCAGTGAATCCCAGGGACAGGGAAGGACTGAAGCTTTCTTT.